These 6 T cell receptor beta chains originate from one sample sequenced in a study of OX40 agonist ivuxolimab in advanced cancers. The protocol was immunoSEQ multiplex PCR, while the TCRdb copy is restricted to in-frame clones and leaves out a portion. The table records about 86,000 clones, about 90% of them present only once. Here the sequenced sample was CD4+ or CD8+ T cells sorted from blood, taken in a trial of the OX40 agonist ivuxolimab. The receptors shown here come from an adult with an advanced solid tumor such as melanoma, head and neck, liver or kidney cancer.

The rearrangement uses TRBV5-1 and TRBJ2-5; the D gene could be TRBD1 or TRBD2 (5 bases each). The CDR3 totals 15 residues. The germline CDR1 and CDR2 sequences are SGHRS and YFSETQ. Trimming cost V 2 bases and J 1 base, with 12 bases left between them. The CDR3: CASSLSQGTQETQYF. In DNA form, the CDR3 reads TGCGCCAGCAGCTTAAGTCAAGGGACCCAAGAGACCCAGTACTTC.

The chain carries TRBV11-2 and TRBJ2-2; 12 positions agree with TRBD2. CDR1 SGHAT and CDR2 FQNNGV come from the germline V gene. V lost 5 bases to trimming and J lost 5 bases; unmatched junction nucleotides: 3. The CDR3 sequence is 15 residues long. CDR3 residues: CASSPGLAGTGELFF. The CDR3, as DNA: TGTGCCAGCAGCCCGGGACTAGCGGGTACCGGGGAGCTGTTTTTT.

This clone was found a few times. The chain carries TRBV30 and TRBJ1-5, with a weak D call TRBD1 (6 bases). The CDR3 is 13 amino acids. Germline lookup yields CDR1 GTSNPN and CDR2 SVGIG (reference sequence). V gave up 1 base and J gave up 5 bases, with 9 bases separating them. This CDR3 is CAWSEGGDQPQHF. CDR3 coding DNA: TGTGCCTGGAGTGAGGGGGGTGATCAGCCCCAGCATTTT. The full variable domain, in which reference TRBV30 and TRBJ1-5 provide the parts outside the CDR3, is SQTIHQWPATLVQPVGSPLSLECTVEGTSNPNLYWYRQAAGRGLQLLFYSVGIGQISSEVPQNLSASRPQDRQFILSSKKLLLSDSGFYLCAWSEGGDQPQHFGDGTRLSIL.

CDR3 DNA: TGTGCCAGCAGGGCCACAGGGGGCTTATTCCATGAGCAGTTCTTC. Protein sequence: CASRATGGLFHEQFF. The chain joins TRBV13 to TRBJ2-1, with 9 bases that match TRBD1. Trimming removed 6 bases from V and 8 bases from J; junction bases left unmatched: 11. Germline V gene data show CDR1 as PRHDT and CDR2 as FYEKMQ (reference sequence). This CDR3 region has 15 residues.

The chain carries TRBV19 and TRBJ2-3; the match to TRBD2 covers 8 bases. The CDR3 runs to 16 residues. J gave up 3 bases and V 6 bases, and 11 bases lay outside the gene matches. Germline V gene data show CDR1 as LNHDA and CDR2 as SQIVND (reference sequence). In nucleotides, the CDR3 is TGTGCCAGTAGAGGTCGTCCGGGACTAGGTACAGATACGCAGTATTTT. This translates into CASRGRPGLGTDTQYF.

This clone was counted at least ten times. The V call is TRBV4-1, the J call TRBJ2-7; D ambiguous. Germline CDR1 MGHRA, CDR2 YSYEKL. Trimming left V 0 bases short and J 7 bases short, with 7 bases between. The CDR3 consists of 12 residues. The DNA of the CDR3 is TGCGCCAGCAGCCAAGATCTAAGGGAGCAGTACTTC. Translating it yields CASSQDLREQYF.